What follows is one T cell receptor (beta chain) and its context. Its target antigen remains unknown. Per-nucleotide qualities are absent, and no much larger clonotype sits a single base away. The germline V gene (reference sequence) supplies CDR1 MNHEY and CDR2 SMNVEV. The CDR3 starts with the cysteine, ends with the phenylalanine, and has 14 residues. Of the read, only the CDR3 DNA is kept; its 42 bases are in frame from base 1. A distance of 16 bases separates the germline ends of V and J, which lose 4 bases and 7 bases respectively. The sample comes from a study of blood T cell repertoires in COVID-19 (dated by TCRdb to the early 2020s). Some background on the complete study: Samples covering the acute and convalescent phases of COVID-19 were provided by collaborators in the United States, Italy and Spain. The material from the prospective study consisted of cDNA or gDNA derived from T cells, B-cell-depleted T cells, or PBMCs. The samples were drawn from the first 160 participants of the ongoing ImmuneRACE study and from under 1,500 subjects provided by 6 global collaborators. Subjects who had been exposed to COVID-19, were actively infected with it, or had recovered from it provided the deeply sampled blood TCRbeta repertoires that made up the dataset. Sample metadata almost always included a de-identified subject ID, COVID-19 status, age in years and sex. Where HLA class I and class II types were available, the types were taken from metadata supplied by the sample provider, not from assay-based typing. The repertoires were released in a freely available public database meant as a resource for research on the immune response to SARS-CoV-2.

On the study overall, not on this receptor specifically: The amount of clinical and demographic metadata varied by source and participant and was provided uncurated.

TCRbeta CDR3 regions were amplified from genomic DNA by means of the immunoSEQ Assay, a bias-controlled multiplex PCR. The authors' pipeline ran thus. Within the assay, amplification of reference gene primers was used to estimate how many nucleated cells each sample contained. To quantify the absolute abundance of each unique TCRbeta CDR3 rearrangement, sequence reads were collapsed and filtered. For each sample, productive Simpson clonality was calculated by taking the square root of Simpson's diversity index across productive rearrangements. TCRdb re-hosts the immuneACCESS table, in-frame sequences only. Its copies lack some clones; in the studies checked, an unresolved V gene accounts for under half of them, and the cause for the rest is not known. The DNA gave D and trimming, while V, J and clone size come from that table. For this sample there are 220,000 or so clones; more than 85% appear just once. The ten largest clones capture 0.8% to 1% of the sample.

In Seattle, one collaborating source enrolled patients while the infection was active and tracked those patients longitudinally over the course of disease. Each collaborating institution followed its own protocols to collect whole blood in K2EDTA tubes. For TCRbeta analysis, collaborators shipped samples as frozen whole blood, isolated PBMCs, or DNA extracted from either of those sample types. The clonotype was recovered from a man aged 60 to 75 with COVID-19, enrolled during active disease. The chain is assembled from TRBV27 and TRBJ1-2, with TRBD1 tentatively as D gene (6 bases match). Sequences were obtained from peripheral blood. The nucleotide sequence is TGTGCCAGCAGTTCCCGACAGGTCCCCGCTGGCTACACCTTC. It translates to CASSSRQVPAGYTF.